This is a list of T cell receptor beta chains from one sample in a study of Ad26.COV2.S vaccination and SARS-CoV-2 variants. TCRdb's copy holds only in-frame clones and misses some; the assay was immunoSEQ multiplex PCR. The data show approximately 300,000 clones, just over 85% seen once. The input for sequencing was peripheral blood, taken in a trial of Ad26.COV2.S vaccine versus placebo. The receptors derive from a person between 18 and 59 years old who received the Ad26.COV2.S COVID-19 vaccine or a placebo. CDR3s include the opening cysteine and the closing phenylalanine or tryptophan. The order of the fields is D gene, J gene, V gene, clone size, CDR3 protein, CDR3 DNA. A D gene is named only where the DNA matches it firmly. Size is stated for part of the rows, as once, few or many counts, or as a class when the clone is expanded.

d_gene: .; j_gene: TRBJ2-2; v_gene: TRBV9; abundance: .; CDR3aa: CASSGAGRANTGELFF; CDR3nt: TGTGCCAGCAGCGGTGCGGGACGGGCGAACACCGGGGAGCTGTTTTTT
d_gene: .; j_gene: TRBJ2-3; v_gene: TRBV7-3; abundance: once; CDR3aa: CASSLGSLDTQYF; CDR3nt: TGTGCCAGCAGCTTAGGAAGTTTGGATACGCAGTATTTT
d_gene: TRBD1; j_gene: TRBJ2-7; v_gene: TRBV15; abundance: .; CDR3aa: CATSRGRDRGEQYF; CDR3nt: TGTGCCACCAGCAGAGGACGGGACAGGGGTGAGCAGTACTTC
d_gene: TRBD1; j_gene: TRBJ1-4; v_gene: TRBV5-1; abundance: once; CDR3aa: CASSFGDRVNEKLFF; CDR3nt: TGCGCCAGCAGCTTCGGAGACAGGGTTAATGAAAAACTGTTTTTT
d_gene: .; j_gene: TRBJ2-7; v_gene: TRBV6-5; abundance: .; CDR3aa: CASSYWGPSYEQYF; CDR3nt: TGTGCCAGCAGTTACTGGGGGCCCTCGTACGAGCAGTACTTC
d_gene: TRBD1; j_gene: TRBJ2-1; v_gene: TRBV30; abundance: .; CDR3aa: CAWFSRDSNEQFF; CDR3nt: TGTGCCTGGTTTTCACGGGACAGCAATGAGCAGTTCTTC
d_gene: .; j_gene: TRBJ1-2; v_gene: TRBV13; abundance: .; CDR3aa: CASSLGRANYGYTF; CDR3nt: TGTGCCAGCAGCTTAGGCCGGGCTAACTATGGCTACACCTTC
d_gene: TRBD1; j_gene: TRBJ2-3; v_gene: TRBV2; abundance: .; CDR3aa: CASSQGQLTDTQYF; CDR3nt: TGTGCCAGCAGCCAGGGACAGCTTACAGATACGCAGTATTTT
d_gene: .; j_gene: TRBJ2-2; v_gene: TRBV18; abundance: .; CDR3aa: CASSPGTANTGELFF; CDR3nt: TGTGCCAGCTCACCAGGCACAGCCAACACCGGGGAGCTGTTTTTT
d_gene: TRBD2; j_gene: TRBJ2-3; v_gene: TRBV5-6; abundance: .; CDR3aa: CASRLAGGTNTQYF; CDR3nt: TGTGCCAGCAGGCTAGCGGGGGGCACAAATACGCAGTATTTT
d_gene: .; j_gene: TRBJ2-5; v_gene: TRBV12-3/TRBV12-4; abundance: .; CDR3aa: CASSTRTRTQYF; CDR3nt: TGTGCCAGCAGTACCCGGACCCGGACCCAGTACTTC
d_gene: .; j_gene: TRBJ2-7; v_gene: TRBV5-6; abundance: .; CDR3aa: CASSLRSGTVSYEQYF; CDR3nt: TGTGCCAGCAGCTTGAGATCCGGGACGGTCTCCTACGAGCAGTACTTC
d_gene: .; j_gene: TRBJ1-2; v_gene: TRBV15; abundance: .; CDR3aa: CATSRGGGVYGYTF; CDR3nt: TGTGCCACCAGCAGAGGCGGAGGGGTTTATGGCTACACCTTC
d_gene: .; j_gene: TRBJ1-5; v_gene: TRBV6-1; abundance: .; CDR3aa: CASSELAGVYSNQPQHF; CDR3nt: TGTGCCAGCAGTGAACTGGCAGGGGTCTATAGCAATCAGCCCCAGCATTTT
d_gene: .; j_gene: TRBJ1-2; v_gene: TRBV7-8; abundance: .; CDR3aa: CASSLHPNPYGYTF; CDR3nt: TGTGCCAGCAGCTTACATCCCAACCCCTATGGCTACACCTTC
d_gene: TRBD2; j_gene: TRBJ2-5; v_gene: TRBV7-2; abundance: .; CDR3aa: CASSLAWTSGGARETQYF; CDR3nt: TGTGCCAGCAGCTTAGCGTGGACTAGCGGGGGGGCCCGGGAGACCCAGTACTTC
d_gene: .; j_gene: TRBJ2-7; v_gene: TRBV10-3; abundance: .; CDR3aa: CAISVTGNEQYF; CDR3nt: TGTGCCATCAGTGTGACAGGTAACGAGCAGTACTTC
d_gene: .; j_gene: TRBJ1-3; v_gene: TRBV4-1; abundance: .; CDR3aa: CASSQSLQVRGNTIYF; CDR3nt: TGCGCCAGCAGCCAAAGCCTACAGGTGCGTGGAAACACCATATATTTT
d_gene: TRBD1; j_gene: TRBJ1-1; v_gene: TRBV30; abundance: .; CDR3aa: CAWRDRAPEAFF; CDR3nt: TGTGCCTGGAGGGACAGGGCCCCTGAAGCTTTCTTT
d_gene: .; j_gene: TRBJ1-3; v_gene: TRBV6-4; abundance: .; CDR3aa: CASGGRGMRDRSGNTIYF; CDR3nt: TGTGCCAGCGGGGGCAGGGGAATGCGGGATCGTTCCGGAAACACCATATATTTT
d_gene: .; j_gene: TRBJ1-5; v_gene: TRBV6-2/TRBV6-3; abundance: .; CDR3aa: CASSYQRISNQPQHF; CDR3nt: TGTGCCAGCAGTTACCAGCGGATTAGCAATCAGCCCCAGCATTTT
d_gene: .; j_gene: TRBJ1-6; v_gene: TRBV27; abundance: .; CDR3aa: CASSFEPYNSPLHF; CDR3nt: TGTGCCAGCAGTTTTGAGCCCTATAATTCACCCCTCCATTTT
d_gene: .; j_gene: TRBJ1-1; v_gene: TRBV11-2; abundance: .; CDR3aa: CASSLSARLNTEAFF; CDR3nt: TGTGCCAGCAGCTTATCGGCCCGGTTGAACACTGAAGCTTTCTTT
d_gene: .; j_gene: TRBJ1-2; v_gene: TRBV9; abundance: .; CDR3aa: CASSVEEGHPYGYTF; CDR3nt: TGTGCCAGCAGCGTAGAGGAGGGGCACCCTTATGGCTACACCTTC
d_gene: .; j_gene: TRBJ2-3; v_gene: TRBV7-2; abundance: .; CDR3aa: CASSLQAVRGDTQYF; CDR3nt: TGTGCCAGCAGCCTTCAGGCTGTCCGGGGGGATACGCAGTATTTT
d_gene: TRBD1; j_gene: TRBJ1-6; v_gene: TRBV27; abundance: .; CDR3aa: CASSFRTGGNSPLHF; CDR3nt: TGTGCCAGCAGTTTCAGAACAGGGGGTAATTCACCCCTCCACTTT
d_gene: .; j_gene: TRBJ1-4; v_gene: TRBV3-1/TRBV3-2; abundance: .; CDR3aa: CASSQGGPATNEKLFF; CDR3nt: TGTGCCAGCAGCCAAGGAGGCCCTGCAACTAATGAAAAACTGTTTTTT
d_gene: .; j_gene: TRBJ1-4; v_gene: TRBV29-1; abundance: .; CDR3aa: CSVGVANEKLFF; CDR3nt: TGCAGCGTGGGAGTTGCTAATGAAAAACTGTTTTTT